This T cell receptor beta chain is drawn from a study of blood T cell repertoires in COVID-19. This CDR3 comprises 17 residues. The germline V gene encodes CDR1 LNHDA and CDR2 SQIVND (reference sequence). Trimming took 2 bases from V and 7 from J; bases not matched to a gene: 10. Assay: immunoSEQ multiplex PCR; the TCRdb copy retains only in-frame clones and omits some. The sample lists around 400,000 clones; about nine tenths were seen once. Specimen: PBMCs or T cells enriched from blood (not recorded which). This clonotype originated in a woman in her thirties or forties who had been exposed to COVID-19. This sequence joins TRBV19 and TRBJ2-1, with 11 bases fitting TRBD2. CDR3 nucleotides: TGTGCCAGTAGTATAATGGAACTAGCGGGGGTTAAAAATGAGCAGTTCTTC. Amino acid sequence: CASSIMELAGVKNEQFF.